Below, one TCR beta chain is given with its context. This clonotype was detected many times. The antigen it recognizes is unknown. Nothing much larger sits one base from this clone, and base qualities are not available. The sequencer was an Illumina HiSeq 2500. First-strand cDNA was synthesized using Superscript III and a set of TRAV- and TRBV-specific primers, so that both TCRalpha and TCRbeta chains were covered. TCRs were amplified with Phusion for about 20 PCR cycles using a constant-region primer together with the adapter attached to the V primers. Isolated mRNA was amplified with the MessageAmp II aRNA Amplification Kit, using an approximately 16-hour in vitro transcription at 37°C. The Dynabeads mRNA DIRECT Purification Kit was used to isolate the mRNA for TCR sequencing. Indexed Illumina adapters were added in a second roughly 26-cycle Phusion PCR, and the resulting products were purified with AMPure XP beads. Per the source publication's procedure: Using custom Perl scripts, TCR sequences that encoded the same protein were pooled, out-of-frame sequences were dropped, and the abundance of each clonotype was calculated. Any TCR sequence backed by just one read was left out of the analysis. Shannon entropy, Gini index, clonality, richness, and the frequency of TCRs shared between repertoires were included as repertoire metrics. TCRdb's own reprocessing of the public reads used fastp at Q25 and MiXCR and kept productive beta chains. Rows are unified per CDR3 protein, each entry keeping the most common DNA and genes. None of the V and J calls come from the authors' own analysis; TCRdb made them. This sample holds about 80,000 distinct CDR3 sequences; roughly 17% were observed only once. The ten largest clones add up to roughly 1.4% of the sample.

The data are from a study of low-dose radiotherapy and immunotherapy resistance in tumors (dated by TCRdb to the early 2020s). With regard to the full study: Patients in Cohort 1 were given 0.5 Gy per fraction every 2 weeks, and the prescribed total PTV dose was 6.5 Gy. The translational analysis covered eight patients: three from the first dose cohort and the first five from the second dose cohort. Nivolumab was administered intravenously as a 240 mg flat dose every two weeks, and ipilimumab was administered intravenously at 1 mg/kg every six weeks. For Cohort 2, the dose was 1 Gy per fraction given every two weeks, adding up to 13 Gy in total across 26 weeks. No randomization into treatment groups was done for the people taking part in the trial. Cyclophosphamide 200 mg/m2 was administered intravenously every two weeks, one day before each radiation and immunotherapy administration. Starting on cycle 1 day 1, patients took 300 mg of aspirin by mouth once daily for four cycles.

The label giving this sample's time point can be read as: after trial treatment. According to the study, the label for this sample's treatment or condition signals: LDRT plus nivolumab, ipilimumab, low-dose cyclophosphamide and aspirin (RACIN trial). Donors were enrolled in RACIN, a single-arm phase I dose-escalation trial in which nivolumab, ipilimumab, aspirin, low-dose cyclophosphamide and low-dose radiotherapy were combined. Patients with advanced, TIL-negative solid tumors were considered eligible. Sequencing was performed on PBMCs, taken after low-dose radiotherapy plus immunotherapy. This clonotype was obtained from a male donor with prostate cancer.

CDR3 region: CASSFLGNNQPQHF. In nucleotides, the sequence is TGTGCCAGCAGTTTCTTAGGGAACAATCAGCCCCAGCATTTT. The V and J genes are TRBV28 and TRBJ1-5; there is no confident call for the D gene. The V and J ends are trimmed by 3 bases and 3 bases, leaving 9 bases between them. Taken from cysteine to phenylalanine, the CDR3 has 14 residues. Only the CDR3 portion is preserved as DNA: 42 bases, with reading frame beginning at the first base. Based on the germline V gene, the CDR1 and CDR2 sequences are MDHEN and SYDVKM.